The clone carrying this TCR beta chain was counted only a few times. The antigen is not known. This entry is derived from a study of beta chain features in type 1 diabetes. Study results and limitations: TCRB repertoires of naive, central memory and Treg cells appeared more similar among patients than among healthy donors. People with Type 1 diabetes carried modestly yet significantly shorter TCRB CDR3s in all four CD4+ subsets.

A CD45RO/CCR7/CD25/CD127/CD95/CD27 panel sorted naive, central memory, regulatory and stem cell-like memory CD4+ cells. Populations obtained by sorting all exceeded 98% purity. Germline V gene lookup returns CDR1 MNHNS and CDR2 SASEGT. CDR3 size: 14 residues. Losses at the gene ends were 8 bases for V and 2 bases for J; bases not matched to a gene: 5. Reverse transcribing all isolated RNA meant expressed TCRB transcripts were sequenced. Measured with immunoSEQ multiplex PCR; TCRdb has only the in-frame clones, and not every one. The table has 140,000 to 150,000 clones, more than 9% seen once. Specimen: naive CD4+ T cells from blood. The genes are TRBV6-1 and TRBJ2-7; 11 bases align to TRBD1. The source of this sequence is a man between 18 and 35 years old in good health. The CDR3 coding sequence is TGTGCCAGCTGGGGACAGGGGGTAGCCTACGAGCAGTACTTC. Its translation: CASWGQGVAYEQYF.